Sequencing of this TCR beta chain was carried out in a study of T cell responses to AZD1222 COVID-19 vaccine. Across the whole study: Second-dose groups at about 4 or about 12 weeks were pooled.

As for this clone: Its specificity is unknown.

The protocol was immunoSEQ multiplex PCR, while the TCRdb copy is restricted to in-frame clones and leaves out a portion. The sample includes fewer than 200,000 clones, roughly 90% of them seen just once. Germline CDR1 and CDR2: SNHLY and FYNNEI. This CDR3 spans 14 amino acids. V trimming: 5 bases; J trimming: 2 bases; junction bases outside the gene matches: 5. Overall study results and limits: At baseline, seropositivity was found in only a handful of AZD1222 recipients. Spike-specific TCR breadth rose after two AZD1222 doses, and depth rose as well.

This clonotype was sampled from an adult in good health. V is TRBV2 and J is TRBJ1-2; 7 nucleotides agree with TRBD1. The sequences come from peripheral blood, collected on day 0 of AZD1222 vaccination. Here the CDR3 reads CASSYRGLNYGYTF. The CDR3, as DNA: TGTGCCAGCAGTTACAGGGGCCTGAACTATGGCTACACCTTC.